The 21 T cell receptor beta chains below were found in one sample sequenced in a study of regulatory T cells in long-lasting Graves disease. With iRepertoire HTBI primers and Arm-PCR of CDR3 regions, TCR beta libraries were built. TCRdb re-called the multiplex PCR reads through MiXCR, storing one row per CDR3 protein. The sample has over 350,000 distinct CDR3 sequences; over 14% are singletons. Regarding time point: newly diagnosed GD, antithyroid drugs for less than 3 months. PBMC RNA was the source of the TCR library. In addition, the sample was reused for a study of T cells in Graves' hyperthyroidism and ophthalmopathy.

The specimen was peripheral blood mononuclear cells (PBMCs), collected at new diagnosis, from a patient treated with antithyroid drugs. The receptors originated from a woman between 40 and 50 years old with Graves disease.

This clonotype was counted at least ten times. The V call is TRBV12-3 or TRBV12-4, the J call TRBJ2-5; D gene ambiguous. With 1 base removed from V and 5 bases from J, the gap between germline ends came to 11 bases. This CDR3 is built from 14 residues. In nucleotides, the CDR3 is TGTGCCAGCAGTTTAGTGGGCCTGGGGGAGACCCAGTACTTC. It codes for CASSLVGLGETQYF.

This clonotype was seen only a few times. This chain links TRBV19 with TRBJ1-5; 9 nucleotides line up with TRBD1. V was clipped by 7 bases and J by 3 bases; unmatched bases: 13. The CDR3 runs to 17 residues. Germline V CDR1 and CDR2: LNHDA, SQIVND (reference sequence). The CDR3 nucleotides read TGTGCCAGTAACTGGGGGACAGGGAAACTGAACAATCAGCCCCAGCATTTT. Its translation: CASNWGTGKLNNQPQHF.

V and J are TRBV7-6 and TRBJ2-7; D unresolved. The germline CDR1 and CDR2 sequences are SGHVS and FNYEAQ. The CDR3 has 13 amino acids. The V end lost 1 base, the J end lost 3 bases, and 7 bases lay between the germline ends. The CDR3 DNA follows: TGTGCCAGCAGCTTAGATATGGGCTACGAGCAGTACTTC. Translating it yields CASSLDMGYEQYF.

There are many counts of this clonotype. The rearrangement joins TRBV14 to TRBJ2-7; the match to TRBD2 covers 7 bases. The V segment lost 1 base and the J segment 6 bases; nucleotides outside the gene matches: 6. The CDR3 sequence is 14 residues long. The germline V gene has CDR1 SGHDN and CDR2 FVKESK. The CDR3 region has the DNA TGTGCCAGCAGCCAAGCCCGGTGGGGGGGCGAGCAGTACTTC. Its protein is CASSQARWGGEQYF.

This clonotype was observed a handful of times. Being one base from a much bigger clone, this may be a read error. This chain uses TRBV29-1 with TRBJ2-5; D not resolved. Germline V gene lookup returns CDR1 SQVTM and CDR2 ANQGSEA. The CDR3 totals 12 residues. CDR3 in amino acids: CSVGRTQGTQYF. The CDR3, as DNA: TGCAGCGTTGGACGGACCCAAGGGACCCAGTACTTC. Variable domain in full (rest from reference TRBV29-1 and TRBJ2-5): SAVISQKPSRDICQRGTSLTIQCQVDSQVTMMFWYRQQPGQSLTLIATANQGSEATYESGFVIDKFPISRPNLTFSTLTVSNMSPEDSSIYLCSVGRTQGTQYFGPGTRLLVL.

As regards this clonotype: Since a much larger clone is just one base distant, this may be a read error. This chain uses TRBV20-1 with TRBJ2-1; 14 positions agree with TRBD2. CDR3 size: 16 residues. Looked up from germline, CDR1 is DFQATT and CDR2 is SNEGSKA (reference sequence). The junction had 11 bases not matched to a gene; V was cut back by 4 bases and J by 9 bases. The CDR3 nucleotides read TGCAGTGCTAAAGGGGAGGGACTAGCGGGAGCCGCTGAGCAGTTCTTC. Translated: CSAKGEGLAGAAEQFF.

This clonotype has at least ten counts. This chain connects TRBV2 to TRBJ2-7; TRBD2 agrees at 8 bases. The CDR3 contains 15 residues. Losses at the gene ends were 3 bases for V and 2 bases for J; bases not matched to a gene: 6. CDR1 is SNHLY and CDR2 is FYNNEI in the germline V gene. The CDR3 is CASSEILAGPYEQYF. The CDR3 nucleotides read TGTGCCAGCAGTGAGATATTAGCGGGACCCTACGAGCAGTACTTC. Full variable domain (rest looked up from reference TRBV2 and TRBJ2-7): EPEVTQTPSHQVTQMGQEVILRCVPISNHLYFYWYRQILGQKVEFLVSFYNNEISEKSEIFDDQFSVERPDGSNFTLKIRSTKLEDSAMYFCASSEILAGPYEQYFGPGTRLTVT.

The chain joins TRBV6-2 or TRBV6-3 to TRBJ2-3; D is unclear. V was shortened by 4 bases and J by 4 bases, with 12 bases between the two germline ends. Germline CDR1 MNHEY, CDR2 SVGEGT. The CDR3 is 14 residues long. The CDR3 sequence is CASSFSSFSDTQYF. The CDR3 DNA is TGTGCCAGCAGTTTTTCTTCCTTCTCAGATACGCAGTATTTT.

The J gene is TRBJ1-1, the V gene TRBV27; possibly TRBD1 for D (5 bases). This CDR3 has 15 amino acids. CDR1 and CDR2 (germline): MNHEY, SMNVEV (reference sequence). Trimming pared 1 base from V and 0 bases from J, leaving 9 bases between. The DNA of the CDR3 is TGTGCCAGCAGTTTATACCCAGGGTTGAACACTGAAGCTTTCTTT. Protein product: CASSLYPGLNTEAFF.

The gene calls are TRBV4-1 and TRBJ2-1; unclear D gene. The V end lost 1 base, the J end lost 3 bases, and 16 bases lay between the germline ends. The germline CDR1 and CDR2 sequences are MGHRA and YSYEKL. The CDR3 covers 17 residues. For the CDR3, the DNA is TGCGCCAGCAGCCAAGTCTCTAGTCAAGCTCACTACAATGAGCAGTTCTTC. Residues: CASSQVSSQAHYNEQFF.

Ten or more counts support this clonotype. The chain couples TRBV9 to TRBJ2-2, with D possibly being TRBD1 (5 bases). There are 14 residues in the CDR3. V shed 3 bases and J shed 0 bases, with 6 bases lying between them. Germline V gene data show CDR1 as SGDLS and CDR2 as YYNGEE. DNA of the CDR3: TGTGCCAGCAGCGGACAGCCGAACACCGGGGAGCTGTTTTTT. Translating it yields CASSGQPNTGELFF.

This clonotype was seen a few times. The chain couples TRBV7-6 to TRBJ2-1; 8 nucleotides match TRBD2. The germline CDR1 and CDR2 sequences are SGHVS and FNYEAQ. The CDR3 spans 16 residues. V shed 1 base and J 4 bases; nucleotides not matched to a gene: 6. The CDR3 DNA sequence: TGTGCCAGCAGCTTAGGCACGACTAGCGAATACAATGAGCAGTTCTTC. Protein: CASSLGTTSEYNEQFF.

CDR3: CASSLYGTSGSSEQFF. The CDR3 DNA follows: TGTGCCAGCAGCTTGTATGGGACTAGCGGGAGTAGTGAGCAGTTCTTC. This chain links TRBV5-5 with TRBJ2-1, with 14 bases fitting TRBD2. CDR3 length: 16 residues. Unmatched junction bases numbered 6, after V lost 1 base and J lost 9 bases. Germline CDR1 is SGHKS and CDR2 is YYEKEE (reference sequence).

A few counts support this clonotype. Here the CDR3 reads CASSHGQGQNIQYF. The CDR3 nucleotides read TGTGCCAGCAGCCACGGACAGGGGCAAAACATTCAGTACTTC. This rearrangement joins TRBV7-9 to TRBJ2-4; 9 bases map to TRBD1. Germline-derived CDR1 and CDR2 are SEHNR and FQNEAQ (reference sequence). With 5 bases clipped from V and 5 bases from J, the junction kept 4 bases outside the gene matches. This CDR3 has 14 residues.

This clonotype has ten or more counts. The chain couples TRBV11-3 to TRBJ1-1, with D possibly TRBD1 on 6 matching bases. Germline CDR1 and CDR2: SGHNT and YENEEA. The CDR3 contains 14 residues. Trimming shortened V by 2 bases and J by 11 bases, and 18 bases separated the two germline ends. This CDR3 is CASSLLAGGSGAFF. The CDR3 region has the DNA TGTGCCAGCAGCTTATTGGCCGGGGGCTCAGGGGCTTTCTTT.

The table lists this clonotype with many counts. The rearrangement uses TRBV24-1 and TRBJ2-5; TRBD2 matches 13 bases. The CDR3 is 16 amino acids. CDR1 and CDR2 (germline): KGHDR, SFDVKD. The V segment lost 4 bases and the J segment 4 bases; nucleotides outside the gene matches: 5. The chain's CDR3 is CATSEWTSGSVETQYF. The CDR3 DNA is TGTGCCACCAGTGAGTGGACTAGCGGGAGCGTAGAGACCCAGTACTTC.

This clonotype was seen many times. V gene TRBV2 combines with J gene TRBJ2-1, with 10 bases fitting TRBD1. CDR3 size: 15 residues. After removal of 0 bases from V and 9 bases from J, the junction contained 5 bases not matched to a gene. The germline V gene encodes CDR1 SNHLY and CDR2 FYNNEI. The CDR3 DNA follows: TGTGCCAGCAGTGAAGCGCTGGACAGGGGGATTGAGCAGTTCTTC. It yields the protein CASSEALDRGIEQFF.

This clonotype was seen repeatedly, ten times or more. The CDR3 region is CASSSPGQGYEQYF. CDR3 DNA sequence: TGTGCCAGCAGCTCACCGGGACAGGGTTACGAGCAGTACTTC. V is TRBV28 and J is TRBJ2-7, with 9 nucleotides matching TRBD1. Germline trimming cut 6 bases from V and 4 bases from J; bases unmatched to any gene: 7. CDR3 length equals 14 residues. Per the germline V gene, CDR1 is MDHEN and CDR2 is SYDVKM.

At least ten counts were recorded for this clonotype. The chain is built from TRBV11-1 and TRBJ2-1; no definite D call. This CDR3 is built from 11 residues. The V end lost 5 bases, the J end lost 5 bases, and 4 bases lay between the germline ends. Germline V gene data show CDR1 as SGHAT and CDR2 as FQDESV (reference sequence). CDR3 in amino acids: CASSHHNEQFF. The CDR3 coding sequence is TGTGCCAGCAGCCACCACAATGAGCAGTTCTTC.

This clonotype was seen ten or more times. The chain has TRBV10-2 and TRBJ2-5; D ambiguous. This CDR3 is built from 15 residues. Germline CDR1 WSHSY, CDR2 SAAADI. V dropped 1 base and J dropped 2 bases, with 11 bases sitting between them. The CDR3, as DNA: TGCGCCAGCAGTGAGTGGCAGGCTGGTCAAGAGACCCAGTACTTC. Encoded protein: CASSEWQAGQETQYF.

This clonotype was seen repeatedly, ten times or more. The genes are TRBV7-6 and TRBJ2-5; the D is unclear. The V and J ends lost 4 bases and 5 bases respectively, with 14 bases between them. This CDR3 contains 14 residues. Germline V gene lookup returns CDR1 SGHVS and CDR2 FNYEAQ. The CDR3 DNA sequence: TGTGCCAGCAGCTCCCAACCCGGCGCCGAGACCCAGTACTTC. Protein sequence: CASSSQPGAETQYF.